This paragraph reports one TCR beta chain. This record belongs to a study of blood T cell repertoires in COVID-19. Profiling relied on immunoSEQ multiplex PCR, and the TCRdb table lists in-frame clones only, not all of them. The sample shows about 28,000 clones, over 70% of them seen only once. This sequence was found in a man between 70 and 80 years old with active COVID-19. Sequenced sample: peripheral blood.

The CDR3 bases are TGTGCCTGGAGTGTATACACACAACGCCAGGGGCTAAGAATGAACACTGAAGCTTTCTTT. The encoded protein is CAWSVYTQRQGLRMNTEAFF. This chain links TRBV30 with TRBJ1-1; the D gene is possibly TRBD1 (6 bases). Germline V gene sequence: CDR1 GTSNPN, CDR2 SVGIG (reference sequence). This CDR3 has 20 amino acids. The germline V and J ends were trimmed by 0 bases and 0 bases, with 26 bases remaining between them.